These 7 T cell receptor beta chains were sequenced from one sample in a study of cytomegalovirus exposure and HLA in healthy donors (dated by TCRdb to between 2016 and 2019). The library was built by means of the immunoSEQ multiplex PCR assay. A mixture of 60 forward primers for TCR Vbeta segments and 13 reverse primers for TCR Jbeta segments was used in the multiplex PCR. What TCRdb holds here is the immuneACCESS table cut down to in-frame rearrangements. Part of the clones is not present; checked against another copy, under half of the missing clones reflect an unresolved V gene, and the others are unexplained. For this sample there are roughly 100,000 clones; 65% to 75% appear just once. The top ten clones comprise approximately 10% of the sample. The sequenced sample was PBMCs. All receptors derive from a man between 35 and 55 years old in good health and CMV-seropositive.

This chain joins TRBV5-5 and TRBJ2-7; D gene uncertain. Trimming removed 5 bases at V and 3 bases at J, with 9 bases between. The CDR3 consists of 12 residues. Germline V gene sequence: CDR1 SGHKS, CDR2 YYEKEE (reference sequence). CDR3 sequence (DNA): TGTGCCAGCAGTTCGGTCTACTACGAGCAGTACGTC. Translated, it gives CASSSVYYEQYV.

The rearrangement links TRBV7-2 to TRBJ2-3; TRBD2 might be the D (6 bases). Germline CDR1 and CDR2: SGHTA and FQGNSA. Trimming took 2 bases from V and 5 from J, leaving 20 bases between them. The CDR3 is 17 residues long. The CDR3 DNA follows: TGTGCCAGCAGCTTACGGGGTGGAGGGTTGCCCAAAGATACGCAGTATTTT. Its protein is CASSLRGGGLPKDTQYF.

This clone has more than one count but fewer than ten. The rearrangement links TRBV7-3 to TRBJ2-1; 7 bases are shared with TRBD2. J was trimmed by 3 bases and V by 1 base; bases with no gene match: 9. Germline CDR1 SGHTA, CDR2 FQGTGA. The CDR3 has 17 residues. The CDR3 DNA follows: TGTGCCAGCAGCTTAAACGCGGGAGAGAAGGTCTACAATGAGCAGTTCTTC. Its translation: CASSLNAGEKVYNEQFF.

The rearrangement joins TRBV9 to TRBJ2-3; TRBD2 matches 10 bases. CDR3 length equals 15 residues. Germline CDR1 and CDR2: SGDLS and YYNGEE. The ends lost 3 bases at V and 5 bases at J; junction bases unmatched: 6. Here the CDR3 DNA reads TGTGCCAGCAGCGACAGCGGGAGGGCGGTAGATACGCAGTATTTT. Its translation: CASSDSGRAVDTQYF.

V is TRBV28 and J is TRBJ1-5; no definite D call. The V and J ends lost 6 bases and 4 bases respectively, with 4 bases between them. Germline lookup yields CDR1 MDHEN and CDR2 SYDVKM. This CDR3 is 11 amino acids long. The CDR3, as DNA: TGTGCCAGCAGCCAAAATCAGCCCCAGCATTTT. Translated: CASSQNQPQHF.

The V call is TRBV6-5, the J call TRBJ1-2; 9 bases match TRBD1. J lost 3 bases, V lost 5 bases, and 7 bases had no gene match. Germline CDR1 and CDR2: MNHEY and SVGAGI. The CDR3 sequence is 15 residues long. CDR3 DNA sequence: TGTGCCAGCAGTCCTCGGACAGGGGTGTACTATGGCTACACCTTC. This sequence encodes CASSPRTGVYYGYTF.

V usage is TRBV5-1 and J usage is TRBJ2-7; 11 bases agree with TRBD2. Unmatched junction bases numbered 0, after V lost 4 bases and J lost 0 bases. Germline lookup yields CDR1 SGHRS and CDR2 YFSETQ. This CDR3 comprises 14 residues. The CDR3 loop is CASSTSGSSYEQYF. The CDR3 region has the DNA TGCGCCAGCAGCACTAGCGGGAGCTCCTACGAGCAGTACTTC. Filled out from reference TRBV5-1 and TRBJ2-7, the complete variable domain reads KAGVTQTPRYLIKTRGQQVTLSCSPISGHRSVSWYQQTPGQGLQFLFEYFSETQRNKGNFPGRFSGRQFSNSRSEMNVSTLELGDSALYLCASSTSGSSYEQYFGPGTRLTVT.